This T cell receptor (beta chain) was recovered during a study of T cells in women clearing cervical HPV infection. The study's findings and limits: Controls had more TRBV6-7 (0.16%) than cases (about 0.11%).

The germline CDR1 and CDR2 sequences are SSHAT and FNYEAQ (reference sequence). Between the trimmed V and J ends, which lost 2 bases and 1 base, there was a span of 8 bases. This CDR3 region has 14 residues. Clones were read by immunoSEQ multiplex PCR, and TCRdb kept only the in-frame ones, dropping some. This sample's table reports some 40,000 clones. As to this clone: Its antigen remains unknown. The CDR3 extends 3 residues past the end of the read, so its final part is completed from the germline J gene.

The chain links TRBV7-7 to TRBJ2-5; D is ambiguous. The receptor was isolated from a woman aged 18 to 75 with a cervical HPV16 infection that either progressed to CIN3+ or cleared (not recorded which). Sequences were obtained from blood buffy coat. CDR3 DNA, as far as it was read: TGTGCCAGCAGCTTATATTCCAGCCAAGAGACC. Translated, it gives CASSLYSSQET. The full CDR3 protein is CASSLYSSQETQYF.